This is a list of T cell receptor beta chains from one sample in a study of T cell repertoires in cytomegalovirus infection. No antigens are known for them. Using its own MiXCR run on the reads, TCRdb lists one record per CDR3 protein. The data contain just under 500,000 distinct CDR3 sequences, around 30% of them singletons. This specimen was cultured PBMCs, taken from culture after CMV antigen stimulation. All receptors come from a human donor in good health (CMV status not recorded). Some clones in this sample may be carry-over from other donors' samples. Each CDR3 is given with its conserved first and last residue. A D gene is named only where the DNA matches it firmly. Clone size appears in some rows only: once, few, many, or a class for an expanded clone.

D gene	V gene	clone size	J gene	CDR3 protein	CDR3 DNA
.	TRBV28	.	TRBJ1-2	CASRGAGGGYTF	TGTGCCAGCAGGGGGGCCGGTGGTGGCTACACCTTC
.	TRBV7-6	many	TRBJ1-1	CASSWGQGDTEAFF	TGTGCCAGCAGTTGGGGACAAGGGGACACTGAAGCTTTCTTT
TRBD2	TRBV5-5	few	TRBJ2-3	CASRSALAGPFATTDTQYF	TGTGCCAGCAGGTCGGCCCTAGCGGGACCCTTCGCGACCACAGATACGCAGTATTTT
TRBD2	TRBV20-1	.	TRBJ2-5	CSASGGTSGVATQYF	TGCAGTGCTAGCGGAGGGACTAGCGGGGTCGCGACCCAGTACTTC
.	TRBV7-2	many	TRBJ2-7	CASSPSLAGWRPYEQYF	TGTGCCAGCAGCCCATCACTAGCAGGATGGAGGCCCTACGAGCAGTACTTC
.	TRBV7-3	many	TRBJ2-5	CASSFSQQETQYF	TGTGCCAGCAGCTTCAGCCAACAAGAGACCCAGTACTTC
TRBD2	TRBV24-1	.	TRBJ2-1	CATSDLPGGGPGNEQFF	TGTGCCACCAGTGATTTGCCGGGGGGAGGGCCGGGTAATGAGCAGTTCTTC
TRBD1	TRBV7-9	.	TRBJ1-1	CASSPGQGKNTEAFF	TGTGCCAGCAGCCCGGGACAGGGTAAAAACACTGAAGCTTTCTTT
.	TRBV7-6	few	TRBJ1-4	CASSLAEGEKLFF	TGTGCCAGCAGCTTAGCGGAGGGGGAAAAACTGTTTTTT
.	TRBV4-3	.	TRBJ1-2	CASSREVDGHYGYTF	TGCGCCAGCAGCCGCGAGGTCGACGGACACTATGGCTACACCTTC
TRBD2	TRBV10-2	.	TRBJ2-3	CASRRAGAISHTQYF	TGCGCCAGCAGAAGAGCGGGAGCCATTAGTCATACGCAGTATTTT
TRBD2	TRBV19	.	TRBJ2-3	CASSILAGTDTQYF	TGTGCCAGTAGTATACTAGCGGGCACAGATACGCAGTATTTT
.	TRBV6-6	.	TRBJ1-1	CASSYRTVNTEAFF	TGTGCCAGCAGTTACCGGACAGTGAACACTGAAGCTTTCTTT
.	TRBV7-6	.	TRBJ2-1	CASSLPPGPSFDEQFF	TGTGCCAGCAGCTTGCCGCCGGGACCATCTTTCGATGAGCAGTTCTTC
.	TRBV6-2/TRBV6-3	many	TRBJ2-1	CASSYKGEQFF	TGTGCCAGCAGTTACAAGGGTGAGCAGTTCTTC
TRBD2	TRBV6-2/TRBV6-3	.	TRBJ2-1	CASRPGTSTWSSYNEQFF	TGTGCCAGCAGACCCGGGACTAGCACGTGGAGCTCCTACAATGAGCAGTTCTTC
.	TRBV4-1	few	TRBJ2-1	CASSHRARGAYNEQFF	TGCGCCAGCAGCCACAGGGCTAGGGGGGCCTACAATGAGCAGTTCTTC
.	TRBV6-2/TRBV6-3	few	TRBJ2-1	CASSPQGIAGNEQFF	TGTGCCAGCAGCCCACAGGGGATAGCGGGTAATGAGCAGTTCTTC
.	TRBV19	.	TRBJ1-1	CASSQRRGSRTEAFF	TGTGCCAGTAGCCAGCGGAGGGGGAGTAGAACTGAAGCTTTCTTT